The entry below describes one T cell receptor (beta chain). Antigen unknown. The data belong to a study of cytomegalovirus exposure and HLA in healthy donors. Study-wide findings and caveats: A classifier reportedly called cytomegalovirus status with high sensitivity and specificity.

The PCR contained 60 Vbeta and 13 Jbeta primers. The data were produced by immunoSEQ multiplex PCR, yet TCRdb's version contains in-frame clones alone and is incomplete. This table has about 220,000 clones, just over 75% appearing once. The CDR3 sequence is 14 residues long. Unmatched junction bases numbered 8, after V lost 4 bases and J lost 7 bases. Germline assignment: CDR1 SGHVS and CDR2 FQNEAQ. V and J are TRBV7-8 and TRBJ2-7; 9 nucleotides line up with TRBD1. Sequencing was performed on PBMCs. The TCR was taken from a man aged 18 to 30 in good health and CMV-seronegative. The CDR3 DNA reads as TGTGCCAGCAGCTACGACAGGGGGAGTGCTGAGCAGTACTTC. This translates into CASSYDRGSAEQYF.